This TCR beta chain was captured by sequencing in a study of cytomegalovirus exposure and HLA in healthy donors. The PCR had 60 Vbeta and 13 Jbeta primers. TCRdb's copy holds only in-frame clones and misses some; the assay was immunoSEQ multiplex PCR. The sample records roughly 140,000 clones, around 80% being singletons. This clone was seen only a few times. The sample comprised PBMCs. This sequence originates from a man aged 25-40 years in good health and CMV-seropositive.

This CDR3 reads CAGGGTGDSPLHF. The CDR3 coding sequence is TGTGCCGGTGGGGGGACAGGGGATTCACCCCTCCACTTT. The chain carries TRBV7-9 and TRBJ1-6; TRBD1 aligns across 10 bases. Germline V gene sequence: CDR1 SEHNR, CDR2 FQNEAQ (reference sequence). This CDR3 comprises 13 residues. The trim removed 11 bases at V and 8 bases at J, leaving 6 bases unmatched.